Each of the 16 T cell receptor beta chains below was sequenced from the same sample in a study of cytomegalovirus exposure and HLA in healthy donors. Amplification used 60 Vbeta primers and 13 Jbeta primers. Here immunoSEQ multiplex PCR was the method, and the copy in TCRdb shows in-frame clones only, minus some. Of 160,000 or so clones listed, 80% to 90% are singletons. The sequenced sample was PBMCs. All receptors come from a man aged 50-59 years in good health and CMV-seropositive.

In this sample, this clone turned up a few times. The chain combines TRBV29-1 with TRBJ1-4, with 7 bases lining up with TRBD1. Germline CDR1 and CDR2: SQVTM and ANQGSEA. The CDR3 spans 14 residues. With 6 bases clipped from V and 8 bases from J, the junction kept 12 bases outside the gene matches. The DNA of the CDR3 is TGCAGCGTAGGGCTCAGGGGGAGGAACGAAAAACTGTTTTTT. Translation gives CSVGLRGRNEKLFF.

The rearrangement links TRBV19 to TRBJ2-1; D might be TRBD2 (6 bases). The CDR3 contains 14 residues. With 5 bases removed from V and 7 bases from J, the gap between germline ends came to 15 bases. CDR1 and CDR2 (germline): LNHDA, SQIVND (reference sequence). The DNA for the CDR3 is TGTGCCAGTAGTGAATTAGTGGGGGGTAATGAGCAGTTCTTC. It encodes CASSELVGGNEQFF.

V and J are TRBV7-2 and TRBJ2-1, with D perhaps TRBD2 (6 bases). This CDR3 contains 16 residues. The V and J ends lost 1 base and 6 bases respectively, with 16 bases between them. Germline assignment: CDR1 SGHTA and CDR2 FQGNSA. The chain's CDR3 is CASSLGKKDYLNEQFF. CDR3 sequence (DNA): TGTGCCAGCAGCTTAGGAAAGAAGGACTACCTCAATGAGCAGTTCTTC.

This chain links TRBV5-8 with TRBJ2-3; the match to TRBD1 covers 8 bases. Trimming at V came to 4 bases and at J to 3 bases, leaving 10 bases not matched to a gene. The CDR3 runs 16 residues. Per the germline V gene, CDR1 is SGHTS and CDR2 is YDEGEE. CDR3 sequence: CASSPEGTGYTDTQYF. Here the CDR3 DNA reads TGTGCCAGCAGCCCGGAGGGGACAGGATATACAGATACGCAGTATTTT.

The rearrangement uses TRBV19 and TRBJ1-5, with D hard to call. Germline V CDR1 and CDR2: LNHDA, SQIVND (reference sequence). There are 15 residues in the CDR3. V was cut by 0 bases and J by 3 bases, with 9 bases left in between. The CDR3 here is CASSIDYSYNQPQHF. The CDR3 DNA sequence: TGTGCCAGTAGTATAGATTACAGCTACAATCAGCCCCAGCATTTT. Using reference TRBV19 and TRBJ1-5 for the parts outside the CDR3, the full variable domain is DGGITQSPKYLFRKEGQNVTLSCEQNLNHDAMYWYRQDPGQGLRLIYYSQIVNDFQKGDIAEGYSVSREKKESFPLTVTSAQKNPTAFYLCASSIDYSYNQPQHFGDGTRLSIL.

This clone was found once. The chain has TRBV9 and TRBJ1-3; D not certain. There are 14 residues in the CDR3. Germline V lookup: CDR1 SGDLS, CDR2 YYNGEE. Trimming removed 0 bases from V and 1 base from J, with 5 bases in between. CDR3 residues: CASSVAGSGNTIYF. The CDR3 DNA follows: TGTGCCAGCAGCGTAGCAGGATCTGGAAACACCATATATTTT.

The chain carries TRBV30 and TRBJ1-1, with D perhaps TRBD1 (5 bases). The CDR3 has 13 residues. CDR1 is GTSNPN and CDR2 is SVGIG in the germline V gene (reference sequence). Trimming removed 4 bases from V and 2 bases from J, with 11 bases in between. The DNA for the CDR3 is TGTGCCTGGATCCTGGGGACTAACACTGAAGCTTTCTTT. This sequence encodes CAWILGTNTEAFF.

The chain uses TRBV5-1 and TRBJ1-4; D perhaps matches TRBD1 (6 bases). CDR3 size: 14 residues. Germline-derived CDR1 and CDR2 are SGHRS and YFSETQ. Trimming took 7 bases from V and 8 from J, leaving 18 bases between them. CDR3 loop: CASWDGTSGEKLFF. DNA of the CDR3: TGCGCCAGCTGGGATGGGACAAGTGGCGAAAAACTGTTTTTT. Full variable domain (remainder filled in from reference TRBV5-1 and TRBJ1-4): KAGVTQTPRYLIKTRGQQVTLSCSPISGHRSVSWYQQTPGQGLQFLFEYFSETQRNKGNFPGRFSGRQFSNSRSEMNVSTLELGDSALYLCASWDGTSGEKLFFGSGTQLSVL.

The rearrangement links TRBV30 to TRBJ1-2; the D gene is possibly TRBD1 (5 bases). Trimming pared 2 bases from V and 7 bases from J, leaving 11 bases between. This CDR3 contains 12 residues. In germline, CDR1 is GTSNPN, CDR2 SVGIG (reference sequence). CDR3 in amino acids: CAWSPRDSGYTF. The CDR3 DNA follows: TGTGCCTGGAGTCCCAGGGACTCTGGCTACACCTTC.

The J gene is TRBJ1-5, the V gene TRBV5-8; D uncertain. Trimming shortened V by 0 bases and J by 7 bases, and 5 bases separated the two germline ends. There are 12 residues in the CDR3. CDR1 and CDR2 (germline): SGHTS, YDEGEE. CDR3 amino acids: CASSLGRQPQHF. As DNA, the CDR3 is TGTGCCAGCAGCTTGGGCAGGCAGCCCCAGCATTTT.

This clone has a single count. The chain recombines TRBV30 with TRBJ1-1; 8 bases agree with TRBD1. The CDR3 has 12 residues. Germline CDR1 reads GTSNPN; CDR2 reads SVGIG (reference sequence). For the CDR3, the DNA is TGTGCTGGGGGACAGGCGAGCACTGAAGCTTTCTTT. This codes for CAGGQASTEAFF.

About this clone itself: At one end the junction does not follow the germline gene, possibly because of a read error. The V and J genes are TRBV11-3 and TRBJ1-2, with D perhaps TRBD1 (6 bases). The CDR3 has 13 residues. Germline V CDR1 and CDR2: SGHNT, YENEEA. CDR3 residues: CANSPGTLGGYTF. CDR3 DNA: TGTGCCAACAGCCCGGGGACACTGGGAGGCTACACCTTC.

V usage is TRBV5-4 and J usage is TRBJ2-3; D gene ambiguous. The CDR3 is made up of 15 amino acids. In germline, CDR1 is SGHNT, CDR2 YYREEE (reference sequence). Between the trimmed V and J ends, which lost 0 bases and 0 bases, there was a span of 8 bases. Here the CDR3 reads CASSLGRSSTDTQYF. CDR3 nucleotides: TGTGCCAGCAGCTTGGGACGGAGCAGCACAGATACGCAGTATTTT.

The chain carries TRBV4-2 and TRBJ1-3; D ambiguous. V was cut by 0 bases and J by 4 bases, with 16 bases left in between. The CDR3 has 17 residues. Germline V gives CDR1 LGHNA, CDR2 YNFKEQ. CDR3 bases: TGTGCCAGCAGCCAAGATAGAACAGTCTCCTTAGGAAACACCATATATTTT. Encoded protein: CASSQDRTVSLGNTIYF.

The V gene is TRBV19, the J gene TRBJ2-3; 10 nucleotides line up with TRBD1. This CDR3 has 16 amino acids. V trimming: 1 base; J trimming: 4 bases; junction bases outside the gene matches: 5. Germline V CDR1 and CDR2: LNHDA, SQIVND (reference sequence). CDR3 nucleotides: TGTGCCAGTAGTATAGTCGGGACAGGGGAGGCAGATACGCAGTATTTT. Amino acids: CASSIVGTGEADTQYF.

The chain is built from TRBV6-4 and TRBJ1-5; 9 bases agree with TRBD1. CDR1 and CDR2 (germline): MRHNA, SNTAGT. Losses at the gene ends were 5 bases for V and 6 bases for J; bases not matched to a gene: 2. The CDR3 has 13 amino acids. CDR3 sequence: CASSLTGGQPQHF. In nucleotides, the CDR3 is TGTGCCAGCAGTCTGACAGGGGGTCAGCCCCAGCATTTT.